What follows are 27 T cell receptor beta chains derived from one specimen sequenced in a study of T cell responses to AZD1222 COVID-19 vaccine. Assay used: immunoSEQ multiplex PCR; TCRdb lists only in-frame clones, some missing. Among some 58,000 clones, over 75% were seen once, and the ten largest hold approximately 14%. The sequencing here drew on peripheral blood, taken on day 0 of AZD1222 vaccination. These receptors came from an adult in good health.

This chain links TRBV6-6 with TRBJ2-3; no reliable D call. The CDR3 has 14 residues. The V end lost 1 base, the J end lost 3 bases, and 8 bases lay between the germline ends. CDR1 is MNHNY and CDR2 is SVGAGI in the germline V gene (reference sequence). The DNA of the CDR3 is TGTGCCAGCAGTTACTGGGAACCTACAGATACGCAGTATTTT. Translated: CASSYWEPTDTQYF.

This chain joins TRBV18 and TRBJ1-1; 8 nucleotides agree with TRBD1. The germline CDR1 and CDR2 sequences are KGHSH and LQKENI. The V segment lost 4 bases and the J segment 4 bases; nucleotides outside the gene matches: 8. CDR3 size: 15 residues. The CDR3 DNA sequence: TGTGCCAGCTCACTGGCCCAGGGGGCGGGCACTGAAGCTTTCTTT. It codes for CASSLAQGAGTEAFF.

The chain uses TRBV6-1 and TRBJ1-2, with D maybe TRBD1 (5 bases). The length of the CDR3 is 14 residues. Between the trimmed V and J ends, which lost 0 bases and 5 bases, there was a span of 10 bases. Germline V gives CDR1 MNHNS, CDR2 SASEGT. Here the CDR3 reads CASSEAGTVYGYTF. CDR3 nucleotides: TGTGCCAGCAGTGAAGCAGGGACGGTGTATGGCTACACCTTC.

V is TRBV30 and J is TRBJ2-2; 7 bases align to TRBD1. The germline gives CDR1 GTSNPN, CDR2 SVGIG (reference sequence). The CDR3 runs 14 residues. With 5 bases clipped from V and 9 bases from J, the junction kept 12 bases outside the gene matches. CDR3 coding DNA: TGTGCCTGGGAAAAACAACAGGGGATCTGGGAGCTGTTTTTT. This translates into CAWEKQQGIWELFF.

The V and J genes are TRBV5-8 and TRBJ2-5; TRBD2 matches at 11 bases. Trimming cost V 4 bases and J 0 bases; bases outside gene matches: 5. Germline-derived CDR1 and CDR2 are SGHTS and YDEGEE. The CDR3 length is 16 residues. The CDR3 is CASSSQGLADQETQYF. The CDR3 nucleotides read TGTGCCAGCAGCAGCCAGGGACTAGCGGACCAAGAGACCCAGTACTTC.

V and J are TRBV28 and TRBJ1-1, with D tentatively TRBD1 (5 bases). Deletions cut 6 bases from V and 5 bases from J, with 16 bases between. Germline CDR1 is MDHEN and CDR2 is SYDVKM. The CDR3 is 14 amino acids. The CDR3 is CASSIPGLRTEAFF. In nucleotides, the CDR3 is TGTGCCAGCAGCATACCAGGGTTGAGGACTGAAGCTTTCTTT.

CDR3 region: CASSLAAGGETQYF. CDR3 DNA sequence: TGTGCCAGCAGCTTAGCAGCGGGAGGAGAGACCCAGTACTTC. The V gene is TRBV7-9, the J gene TRBJ2-5; 9 bases are shared with TRBD2. CDR1 is SEHNR and CDR2 is FQNEAQ in the germline V gene (reference sequence). The CDR3 has 14 amino acids. The junction had 0 bases not matched to a gene; V was cut back by 0 bases and J by 4 bases.

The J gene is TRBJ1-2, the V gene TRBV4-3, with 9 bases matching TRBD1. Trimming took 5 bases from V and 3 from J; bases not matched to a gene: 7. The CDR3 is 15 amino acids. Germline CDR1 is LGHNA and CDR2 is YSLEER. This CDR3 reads CASSSNRGPDYGYTF. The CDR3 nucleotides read TGCGCCAGCAGCAGCAACAGGGGGCCGGACTATGGCTACACCTTC.

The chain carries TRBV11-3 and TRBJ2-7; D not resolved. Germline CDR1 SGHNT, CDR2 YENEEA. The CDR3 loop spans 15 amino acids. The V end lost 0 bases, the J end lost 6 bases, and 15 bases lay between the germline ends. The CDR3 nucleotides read TGTGCCAGCAGCTTAGATTCTCTAGGGTCGGGCGAGCAGTACTTC. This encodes CASSLDSLGSGEQYF. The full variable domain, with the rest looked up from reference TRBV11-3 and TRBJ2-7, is EAGVVQSPRYKIIEKKQPVAFWCNPISGHNTLYWYLQNLGQGPELLIRYENEEAVDDSQLPKDRFSAERLKGVDSTLKIQPAELGDSAVYLCASSLDSLGSGEQYFGPGTRLTVT.

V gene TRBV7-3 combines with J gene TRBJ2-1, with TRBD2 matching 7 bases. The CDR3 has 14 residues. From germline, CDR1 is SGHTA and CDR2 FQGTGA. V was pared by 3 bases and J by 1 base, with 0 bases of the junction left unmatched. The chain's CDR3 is CASSFGGSYNEQFF. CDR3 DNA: TGTGCCAGCAGCTTCGGGGGGTCCTACAATGAGCAGTTCTTC.

The CDR3 loop is CASSPGWSGMYEQYF. CDR3 sequence (DNA): TGTGCCAGCAGCCCGGGGTGGAGCGGGATGTACGAGCAGTACTTC. The chain uses TRBV7-6 and TRBJ2-7, with 7 bases fitting TRBD2. V was clipped by 5 bases and J by 4 bases; unmatched bases: 11. The CDR3 has 15 residues. In germline, CDR1 is SGHVS, CDR2 FNYEAQ.

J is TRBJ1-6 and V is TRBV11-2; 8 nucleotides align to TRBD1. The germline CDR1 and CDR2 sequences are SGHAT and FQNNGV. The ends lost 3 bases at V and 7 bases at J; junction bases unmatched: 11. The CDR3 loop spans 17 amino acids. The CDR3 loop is CASSLNPQGAANSPLHF. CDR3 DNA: TGTGCCAGCAGCTTGAACCCCCAGGGGGCGGCGAATTCACCCCTCCACTTT.

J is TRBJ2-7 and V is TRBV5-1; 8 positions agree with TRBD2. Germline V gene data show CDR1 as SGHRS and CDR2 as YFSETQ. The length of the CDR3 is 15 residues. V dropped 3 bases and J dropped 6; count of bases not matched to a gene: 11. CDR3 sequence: CASSSGLGLSVEQYF. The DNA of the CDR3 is TGCGCCAGCAGCTCGGGACTAGGGTTGTCCGTCGAGCAGTACTTC.

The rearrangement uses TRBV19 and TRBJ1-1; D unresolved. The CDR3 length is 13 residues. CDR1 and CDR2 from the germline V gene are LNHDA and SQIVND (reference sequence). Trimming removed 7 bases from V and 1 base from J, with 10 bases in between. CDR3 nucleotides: TGTGCCAGTACGAAGAGGGAGAACACTGAAGCTTTCTTT. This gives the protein CASTKRENTEAFF. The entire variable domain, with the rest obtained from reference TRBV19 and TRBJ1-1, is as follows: DGGITQSPKYLFRKEGQNVTLSCEQNLNHDAMYWYRQDPGQGLRLIYYSQIVNDFQKGDIAEGYSVSREKKESFPLTVTSAQKNPTAFYLCASTKRENTEAFFGQGTRLTVV.

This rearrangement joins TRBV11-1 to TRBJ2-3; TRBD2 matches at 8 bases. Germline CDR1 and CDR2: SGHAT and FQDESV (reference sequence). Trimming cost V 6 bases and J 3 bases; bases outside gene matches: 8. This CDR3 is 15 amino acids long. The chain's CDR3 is CASRLTSVVTDTQYF. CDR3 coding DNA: TGTGCCAGCAGGCTGACTAGCGTGGTTACAGATACGCAGTATTTT.

This chain's CDR3 is CASSKESSYNSPLHF. CDR3 bases: TGTGCCAGCAGTAAAGAAAGCTCCTATAATTCACCCCTCCACTTT. The chain couples TRBV2 to TRBJ1-6; D not resolved. V lost 5 bases, J lost 0 bases, and 8 bases lay in between. CDR1 SNHLY and CDR2 FYNNEI come from the germline V gene. CDR3 length: 15 amino acids. Looking up the rest from reference TRBV2 and TRBJ1-6 gives the full variable domain: EPEVTQTPSHQVTQMGQEVILRCVPISNHLYFYWYRQILGQKVEFLVSFYNNEISEKSEIFDDQFSVERPDGSNFTLKIRSTKLEDSAMYFCASSKESSYNSPLHFGNGTRLTVT.

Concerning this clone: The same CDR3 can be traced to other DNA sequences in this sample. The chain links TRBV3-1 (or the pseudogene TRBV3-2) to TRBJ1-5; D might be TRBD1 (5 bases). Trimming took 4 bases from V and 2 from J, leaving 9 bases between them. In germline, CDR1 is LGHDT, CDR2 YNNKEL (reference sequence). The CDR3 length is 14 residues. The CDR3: CASSPRGGNQPQHF. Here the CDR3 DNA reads TGTGCCAGCAGCCCCCGGGGGGGCAATCAGCCCCAGCATTTT.

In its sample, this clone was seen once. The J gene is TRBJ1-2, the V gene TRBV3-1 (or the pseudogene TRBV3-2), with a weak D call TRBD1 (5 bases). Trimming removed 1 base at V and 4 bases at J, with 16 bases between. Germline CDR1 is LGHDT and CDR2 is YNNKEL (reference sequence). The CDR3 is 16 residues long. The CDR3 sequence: CASSQGPRDLGYGYTF. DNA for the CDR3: TGTGCCAGCAGCCAAGGCCCCAGGGATTTAGGCTATGGCTACACCTTC.

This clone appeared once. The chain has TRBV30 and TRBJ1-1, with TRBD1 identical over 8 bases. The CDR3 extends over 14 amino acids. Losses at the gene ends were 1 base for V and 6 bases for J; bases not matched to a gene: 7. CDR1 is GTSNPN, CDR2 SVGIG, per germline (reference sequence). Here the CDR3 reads CAWSADRAQPEAFF. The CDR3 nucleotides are TGTGCCTGGAGTGCGGACAGGGCCCAACCTGAAGCTTTCTTT.

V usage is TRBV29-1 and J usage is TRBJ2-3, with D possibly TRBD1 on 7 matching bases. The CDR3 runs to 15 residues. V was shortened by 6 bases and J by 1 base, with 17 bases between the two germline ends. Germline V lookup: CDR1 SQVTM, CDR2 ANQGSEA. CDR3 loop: CSVLADREGTDTQYF. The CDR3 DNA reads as TGCAGCGTCCTGGCAGACAGGGAGGGCACAGATACGCAGTATTTT.

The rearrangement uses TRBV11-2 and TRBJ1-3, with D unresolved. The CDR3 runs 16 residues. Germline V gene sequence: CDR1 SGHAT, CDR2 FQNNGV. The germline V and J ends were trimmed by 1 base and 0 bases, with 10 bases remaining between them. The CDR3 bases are TGTGCCAGCAGCTTAGCGGGAAGAAGCTCTGGAAACACCATATATTTT. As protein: CASSLAGRSSGNTIYF.

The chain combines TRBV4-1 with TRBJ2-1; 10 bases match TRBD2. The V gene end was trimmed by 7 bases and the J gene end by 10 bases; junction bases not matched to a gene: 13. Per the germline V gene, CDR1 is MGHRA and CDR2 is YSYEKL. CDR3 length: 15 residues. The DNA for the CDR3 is TGCGCCAGCAAACAACGGCTAGCGGGAGCGGAGGAGCAGTTCTTC. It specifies CASKQRLAGAEEQFF.

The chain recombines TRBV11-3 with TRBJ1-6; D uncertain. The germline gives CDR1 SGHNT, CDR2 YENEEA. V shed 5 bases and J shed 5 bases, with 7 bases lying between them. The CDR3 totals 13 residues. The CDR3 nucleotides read TGTGCCAGCAGCCACAACGATAATTCACCCCTCCACTTT. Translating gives CASSHNDNSPLHF. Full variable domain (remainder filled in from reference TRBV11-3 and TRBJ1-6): EAGVVQSPRYKIIEKKQPVAFWCNPISGHNTLYWYLQNLGQGPELLIRYENEEAVDDSQLPKDRFSAERLKGVDSTLKIQPAELGDSAVYLCASSHNDNSPLHFGNGTRLTVT.

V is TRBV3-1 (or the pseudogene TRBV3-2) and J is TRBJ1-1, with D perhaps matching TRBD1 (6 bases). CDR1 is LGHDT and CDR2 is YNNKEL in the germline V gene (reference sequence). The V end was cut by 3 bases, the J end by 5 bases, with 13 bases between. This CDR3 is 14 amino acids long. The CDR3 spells CASSHLRGGTEAFF. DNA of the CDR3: TGTGCCAGCAGCCACCTGAGAGGGGGAACTGAAGCTTTCTTT.

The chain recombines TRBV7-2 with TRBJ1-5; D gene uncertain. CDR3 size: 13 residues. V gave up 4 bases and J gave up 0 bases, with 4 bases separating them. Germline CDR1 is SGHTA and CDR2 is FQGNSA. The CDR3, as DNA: TGTGCCAGCAGCTCTATTAGCAATCAGCCCCAGCATTTT. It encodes CASSSISNQPQHF.

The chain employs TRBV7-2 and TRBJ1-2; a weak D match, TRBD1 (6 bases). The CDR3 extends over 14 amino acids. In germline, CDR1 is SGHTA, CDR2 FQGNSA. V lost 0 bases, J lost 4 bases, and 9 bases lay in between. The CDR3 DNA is TGTGCCAGCAGCTTAGCGCCACAGGGCTATGGCTACACCTTC. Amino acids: CASSLAPQGYGYTF.

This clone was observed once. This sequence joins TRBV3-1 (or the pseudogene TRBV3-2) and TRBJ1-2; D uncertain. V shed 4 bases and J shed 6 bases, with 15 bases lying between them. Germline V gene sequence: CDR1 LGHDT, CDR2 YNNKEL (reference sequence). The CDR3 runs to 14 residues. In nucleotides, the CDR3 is TGTGCCAGCAGCCCAATCGGCGGAAACCATGGCTACACCTTC. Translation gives CASSPIGGNHGYTF.